This is a list of T cell receptor beta chains from one sample in a study of a mutant IDH1 vaccine in newly diagnosed glioma. No cognate antigen is known for these TCRs. Clones were sequenced by immunoSEQ multiplex PCR, and TCRdb holds only the in-frame ones, with some missing. Among roughly 30,000 clones listed, around 84% were seen once. Specimen: PBMCs, collected from a glioma patient whose treatment included an IDH1 peptide vaccine. These receptors all come from a woman aged 25 to 39 with glioma. Both conserved end residues are part of each CDR3. Fields, in order: D gene, V gene, clone size, J gene, CDR3 protein, CDR3 DNA. A D gene is named only where the DNA matches it firmly. Where a row states a size, it is once, few, many or the class of an expanded clone; other rows omit it.

d_gene: TRBD1; v_gene: TRBV5-6; abundance: NA; j_gene: TRBJ2-7; CDR3aa: CASSRTLGTGRHSYEQYF; CDR3nt: TGTGCCAGCAGCAGGACTTTGGGGACAGGCCGACACTCCTACGAGCAGTACTTC
d_gene: TRBD1; v_gene: TRBV9; abundance: NA; j_gene: TRBJ1-1; CDR3aa: CASSVDGTGVSFF; CDR3nt: TGTGCCAGCAGCGTAGACGGGACAGGGGTGTCTTTCTTT
d_gene: NA; v_gene: TRBV7-2; abundance: NA; j_gene: TRBJ2-2; CDR3aa: CASSLVYRPNTGELFF; CDR3nt: TGTGCCAGCAGCTTAGTCTACAGGCCGAACACCGGGGAGCTGTTTTTT
d_gene: TRBD1; v_gene: TRBV10-3; abundance: NA; j_gene: TRBJ1-4; CDR3aa: CAISVTQGVGEKLFF; CDR3nt: TGTGCCATCAGTGTTACCCAGGGGGTAGGTGAAAAACTGTTTTTT
d_gene: NA; v_gene: TRBV5-1; abundance: few; j_gene: TRBJ1-1; CDR3aa: CASSLEALGNTEAFF; CDR3nt: TGCGCCAGCAGCTTGGAGGCGCTGGGGAACACTGAAGCTTTCTTT
d_gene: TRBD1; v_gene: TRBV6-6; abundance: NA; j_gene: TRBJ1-5; CDR3aa: CASKKTGMDQPQHF; CDR3nt: TGTGCCAGCAAGAAGACAGGGATGGATCAGCCCCAGCATTTT
d_gene: NA; v_gene: TRBV6-5; abundance: NA; j_gene: TRBJ1-2; CDR3aa: CASRPTGFGYTF; CDR3nt: TGTGCCAGCAGGCCCACAGGGTTTGGCTACACCTTC
d_gene: TRBD2; v_gene: TRBV5-1; abundance: NA; j_gene: TRBJ2-7; CDR3aa: CASSLLAGAVNEQYF; CDR3nt: TGCGCCAGCAGCTTGTTAGCGGGGGCCGTCAACGAGCAGTACTTC
d_gene: NA; v_gene: TRBV25-1; abundance: NA; j_gene: TRBJ1-6; CDR3aa: CASREQGNSPLHF; CDR3nt: TGTGCCAGCAGGGAACAGGGCAATTCACCCCTCCACTTT
d_gene: NA; v_gene: TRBV10-1; abundance: NA; j_gene: TRBJ1-1; CDR3aa: CASSERTTGSRTEAFF; CDR3nt: TGCGCCAGCAGTGAGCGGACTACAGGGTCGAGAACTGAAGCTTTCTTT
d_gene: NA; v_gene: TRBV14; abundance: NA; j_gene: TRBJ1-3; CDR3aa: CASSQETGLGGNTIYF; CDR3nt: TGTGCCAGCAGCCAAGAAACAGGGTTGGGCGGAAACACCATATATTTT
d_gene: NA; v_gene: TRBV4-1; abundance: NA; j_gene: TRBJ1-4; CDR3aa: CASSQDWGNEKLFF; CDR3nt: TGCGCCAGCAGCCAAGATTGGGGTAATGAAAAACTGTTTTTT
d_gene: NA; v_gene: TRBV6-1; abundance: NA; j_gene: TRBJ2-1; CDR3aa: CASSLGGNEQFF; CDR3nt: TGTGCCAGCAGCCTGGGCGGGAATGAGCAGTTCTTC
d_gene: NA; v_gene: TRBV5-1; abundance: NA; j_gene: TRBJ1-2; CDR3aa: CASRLSRDYTF; CDR3nt: TGCGCCAGCAGACTCTCGAGAGACTACACCTTC
d_gene: NA; v_gene: TRBV5-5; abundance: once; j_gene: TRBJ1-2; CDR3aa: CASSFPGLDGYTF; CDR3nt: TGTGCCAGCAGCTTTCCGGGGTTAGATGGCTACACCTTC
d_gene: NA; v_gene: TRBV4-3; abundance: NA; j_gene: TRBJ2-7; CDR3aa: CASSQEWGNSYEQYF; CDR3nt: TGCGCCAGCAGCCAAGAATGGGGGAACTCCTACGAGCAGTACTTC
d_gene: TRBD1; v_gene: TRBV30; abundance: once; j_gene: TRBJ2-1; CDR3aa: CAWSVGQMGNEQFF; CDR3nt: TGTGCCTGGAGTGTGGGACAGATGGGCAATGAGCAGTTCTTC
d_gene: NA; v_gene: TRBV2; abundance: NA; j_gene: TRBJ1-1; CDR3aa: CASSEEENTEAFF; CDR3nt: TGTGCCAGCAGTGAAGAAGAGAACACTGAAGCTTTCTTT
d_gene: TRBD1; v_gene: TRBV5-4; abundance: NA; j_gene: TRBJ2-5; CDR3aa: CASSFGTGGSDQYF; CDR3nt: TGTGCCAGCAGCTTCGGGACAGGGGGTAGCGACCAGTACTTC
d_gene: TRBD1; v_gene: TRBV7-6; abundance: NA; j_gene: TRBJ1-4; CDR3aa: CASSLDQGATNEKLFF; CDR3nt: TGTGCCAGCAGCCTTGACCAGGGGGCAACTAATGAAAAACTGTTTTTT
d_gene: NA; v_gene: TRBV6-1; abundance: NA; j_gene: TRBJ1-1; CDR3aa: CASTKTTQGRTEAFF; CDR3nt: TGTGCCAGTACCAAGACGACACAGGGAAGGACTGAAGCTTTCTTT
d_gene: TRBD1; v_gene: TRBV4-1; abundance: few; j_gene: TRBJ1-6; CDR3aa: CASSQPGQGGSPLHF; CDR3nt: TGCGCCAGCAGCCAACCCGGACAGGGGGGTTCACCCCTCCACTTT
d_gene: NA; v_gene: TRBV5-1; abundance: NA; j_gene: TRBJ1-1; CDR3aa: CASSPNGGSTEAFF; CDR3nt: TGCGCCAGCAGCCCCAACGGGGGGAGCACTGAAGCTTTCTTT
d_gene: NA; v_gene: TRBV2; abundance: NA; j_gene: TRBJ1-6; CDR3aa: CASSEVARSIHF; CDR3nt: TGTGCCAGCAGTGAAGTGGCCAGGAGTATCCACTTT
d_gene: NA; v_gene: TRBV5-4; abundance: NA; j_gene: TRBJ2-2; CDR3aa: CASRPAQAGELFF; CDR3nt: TGTGCCAGCAGGCCTGCCCAGGCAGGGGAGCTGTTTTTT
d_gene: TRBD2; v_gene: TRBV19; abundance: NA; j_gene: TRBJ2-7; CDR3aa: CASSQAGGLLYEQYF; CDR3nt: TGTGCCAGTAGTCAAGCGGGGGGGCTTCTCTACGAGCAGTACTTC
d_gene: NA; v_gene: TRBV5-4; abundance: NA; j_gene: TRBJ1-4; CDR3aa: CASSLGATNEKLFF; CDR3nt: TGTGCCAGCAGCTTGGGAGCAACTAATGAAAAACTGTTTTTT
d_gene: NA; v_gene: TRBV5-1; abundance: few; j_gene: TRBJ1-1; CDR3aa: CASSPLGTEAFF; CDR3nt: TGCGCCAGCAGCCCCCTCGGCACTGAAGCTTTCTTT
d_gene: NA; v_gene: TRBV19; abundance: NA; j_gene: TRBJ2-6; CDR3aa: CASSLSGANVLTF; CDR3nt: TGTGCCAGTAGTTTGAGTGGGGCCAACGTCCTGACTTTC
d_gene: TRBD1; v_gene: TRBV27; abundance: NA; j_gene: TRBJ1-2; CDR3aa: CASSLGQSYGYTF; CDR3nt: TGTGCCAGCAGTTTGGGACAGTCCTATGGCTACACCTTC
d_gene: NA; v_gene: TRBV2; abundance: NA; j_gene: TRBJ1-2; CDR3aa: CASSEGRVLGRNGAAF; CDR3nt: TGTGCCAGCAGTGAAGGAAGGGTCCTGGGAAGAAATGGCGCCGCCTTC
d_gene: NA; v_gene: TRBV9; abundance: NA; j_gene: TRBJ1-1; CDR3aa: CASSSSPGGEAFF; CDR3nt: TGTGCCAGCAGCTCCAGTCCTGGGGGTGAAGCTTTCTTT
d_gene: TRBD1; v_gene: TRBV5-1; abundance: NA; j_gene: TRBJ1-1; CDR3aa: CASSLMGQGNTEAFF; CDR3nt: TGCGCCAGCAGCTTGATGGGACAGGGGAACACTGAAGCTTTCTTT
d_gene: TRBD1; v_gene: TRBV30; abundance: few; j_gene: TRBJ1-5; CDR3aa: CAWSVNRGLSSNQPQHF; CDR3nt: TGTGCCTGGAGTGTTAACAGGGGGCTAAGTAGCAATCAGCCCCAGCATTTT
d_gene: NA; v_gene: TRBV6-6; abundance: NA; j_gene: TRBJ1-2; CDR3aa: CASSYYPASLGYGYTF; CDR3nt: TGTGCCAGCAGTTATTACCCGGCGTCCTTGGGCTATGGCTACACCTTC
d_gene: NA; v_gene: TRBV6-5; abundance: NA; j_gene: TRBJ1-5; CDR3aa: CASKMGGNQPQHF; CDR3nt: TGTGCCAGTAAAATGGGGGGCAATCAGCCCCAGCATTTT
d_gene: NA; v_gene: TRBV7-9; abundance: NA; j_gene: TRBJ1-4; CDR3aa: CASSPRRDYEKLFF; CDR3nt: TGTGCCAGCAGCCCTCGTCGGGACTACGAAAAACTGTTTTTT
d_gene: NA; v_gene: TRBV7-2; abundance: NA; j_gene: TRBJ2-7; CDR3aa: CASSPALSAAYEQYF; CDR3nt: TGTGCCAGCAGCCCAGCCCTAAGTGCGGCGTACGAGCAGTACTTC